This T cell receptor beta chain was recorded in a study of T cell repertoires in cytomegalovirus infection. Findings and caveats of the study: What dominated the ex vivo response were HLA-C-restricted CMV-specific TCR beta clonotypes.

This CDR3 has 16 residues. Per germline, CDR1 SGHVS and CDR2 FQNEAQ. V was clipped by 1 base and J by 0 bases, with 13 bases between them. This clonotype was recorded many times. Its specificity is not known. TCRdb re-called the reads through MiXCR, storing one row per CDR3 protein. The table has some 180,000 distinct CDR3 sequences, approximately 20% seen once. The TCR sequence derives from a human donor in good health (CMV status not recorded). Some clones in this sample may be carry-over from other donors' samples. The chain recombines TRBV7-8 with TRBJ2-7, with no clear D. The sequencing input was PBMCs. This CDR3 reads CASSLGIWQASYEQYF. CDR3 nucleotide sequence: TGTGCCAGCAGCTTAGGTATTTGGCAAGCCTCCTACGAGCAGTACTTC. The complete variable domain, with remaining parts taken from reference TRBV7-8 and TRBJ2-7, reads GAGVSQSPRYKVAKRGQDVALRCDPISGHVSLFWYQQALGQGPEFLTYFQNEAQLDKSGLPSDRFFAERPEGSVSTLKIQRTQQEDSAVYLCASSLGIWQASYEQYFGPGTRLTVT.